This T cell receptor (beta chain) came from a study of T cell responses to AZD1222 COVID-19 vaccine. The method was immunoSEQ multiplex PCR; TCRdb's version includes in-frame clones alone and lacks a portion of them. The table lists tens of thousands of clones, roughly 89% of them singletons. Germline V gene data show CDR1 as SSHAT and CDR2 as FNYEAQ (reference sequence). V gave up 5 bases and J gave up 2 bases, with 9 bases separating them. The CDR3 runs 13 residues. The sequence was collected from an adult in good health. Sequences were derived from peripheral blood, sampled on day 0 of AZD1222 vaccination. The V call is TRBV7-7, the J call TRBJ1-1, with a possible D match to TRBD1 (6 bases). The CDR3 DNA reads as TGTGCCAGCAGCAGGGACATTAACACTGAAGCTTTCTTT. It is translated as CASSRDINTEAFF.